This TCR beta chain was recovered during a study of vaccination effects on CD4 cells after COVID-19. Findings and limits, study-wide: Few convalescent patients and no early post-infection timepoints were included in the study. Marked contraction was observed in infection-induced and vaccine-induced clones late after vaccination.

Antigen-specific CD4+ T cells were first expanded with viral peptide pools by the ViraFEST assay and only then sequenced. Once cultured for approximately ten days, the cells underwent separation to obtain CD4+ T cells. Each participant was given two doses of one vaccine (BNT162b2 or mRNA-1273). Each vaccine recipient was nucleocapsid antibody negative and had no prior SARS-CoV-2 infection. Each well held approximately 1.8 million PBMC cultured with around 9.2 ug/ml peptides and about 10 IU/ml IL-2. With respect to this clone: Its antigen is undetermined.

The table came from immunoSEQ multiplex PCR; TCRdb's copy has only in-frame clones and leaves some out. Of about 81,000 clones listed, 77% are singletons. The starting material was CD4+ T cells from PBMCs cultured with HCoV-OC43 spike peptides, obtained after COVID-19 vaccination. The subset: HCoV-OC43 spike overlapping peptide pool stimulation. The receptor was derived from a human donor who received a COVID-19 vaccine.

As DNA, the CDR3 is TGTGCCAGCAGTTCGTATCTAGCGCAAGAGACCCAGTACTTC. Translated: CASSSYLAQETQYF. The chain links TRBV6-2 or TRBV6-3 to TRBJ2-5, with D possibly matching TRBD2 (6 bases). V shed 4 bases and J shed 2 bases, with 11 bases lying between them. Germline CDR1 MNHEY, CDR2 SVGEGT. CDR3 length equals 14 residues.